A single sample gave rise to the 28 T cell receptor beta chains below, sequenced in a study of cytomegalovirus exposure and HLA in healthy donors. The PCR ran on 60 Vbeta and 13 Jbeta primers. Using immunoSEQ multiplex PCR, the repertoire was profiled, and TCRdb retains in-frame clones only, with some absent. The sample comprises about 130,000 clones, about 70% of which are singletons, and over 2% rests with the top ten. The sequencing input was PBMCs. The receptors were sampled from an older woman in good health and CMV-seropositive.

This clone was counted only a few times. The chain joins TRBV4-1 to TRBJ1-5, with 7 bases aligning to TRBD1. This CDR3 is built from 17 residues. CDR1 MGHRA and CDR2 YSYEKL come from the germline V gene. The J segment lost 3 bases and the V segment lost 0 bases, leaving 8 bases of the junction unmatched. This CDR3 reads CASSQDRRQGHNQPQHF. The DNA for the CDR3 is TGCGCCAGCAGCCAAGACCGGAGACAGGGCCACAATCAGCCCCAGCATTTT.

V is TRBV4-1 and J is TRBJ2-7; 10 nucleotides match TRBD1. The germline gives CDR1 MGHRA, CDR2 YSYEKL. V was pared by 0 bases and J by 5 bases, with 7 bases of the junction left unmatched. The CDR3 loop spans 16 amino acids. The DNA for the CDR3 is TGCGCCAGCAGCCAAGATCGGGGACAGGGGTACAACGAGCAGTACTTC. The encoded protein is CASSQDRGQGYNEQYF.

The J gene is TRBJ1-2, the V gene TRBV6-6, with a tentative D call TRBD1 (6 bases). The CDR3 totals 14 residues. V was trimmed by 7 bases and J by 7 bases, leaving 19 bases between them. Per germline, CDR1 MNHNY and CDR2 SVGAGI (reference sequence). The CDR3 DNA reads TGTGCCAGCACCGTACAACGGGGGGCGCGTGGCTACACCTTC. Translation: CASTVQRGARGYTF.

The table lists this clone with a few counts. The gene calls are TRBV4-1 and TRBJ2-5; D uncertain. Trimming removed 1 base from V and 7 bases from J, with 4 bases in between. The CDR3 spans 11 residues. Germline V CDR1 and CDR2: MGHRA, YSYEKL. The CDR3: CASSQGVTQYF. CDR3 in DNA: TGCGCCAGCAGCCAAGGAGTGACCCAGTACTTC.

This sequence joins TRBV5-1 and TRBJ2-5, with D unresolved. Trimming left V 2 bases short and J 4 bases short, with 15 bases between. The CDR3 is made up of 15 amino acids. CDR1 is SGHRS, CDR2 YFSETQ, per germline. This chain's CDR3 is CASSFTLSGPETQYF. The DNA of the CDR3 is TGCGCCAGCAGCTTCACCCTTTCTGGCCCAGAGACCCAGTACTTC.

The chain recombines TRBV9 with TRBJ1-5, with D tentatively TRBD1 (5 bases). The CDR3 consists of 16 residues. V lost 4 bases to trimming and J lost 3 bases, with 17 bases between them. CDR1 and CDR2 from the germline V gene are SGDLS and YYNGEE. The CDR3: CASSHRTKRHNQPQHF. CDR3 nucleotide sequence: TGTGCCAGCAGCCACAGGACAAAAAGACACAATCAGCCCCAGCATTTT. The whole variable domain, remainder taken from reference TRBV9 and TRBJ1-5, is DSGVTQTPKHLITATGQRVTLRCSPRSGDLSVYWYQQSLDQGLQFLIQYYNGEERAKGNILERFSAQQFPDLHSELNLSSLELGDSALYFCASSHRTKRHNQPQHFGDGTRLSIL.

The J gene is TRBJ2-1, the V gene TRBV10-1, with 8 bases aligning to TRBD1. V shed 5 bases and J 6 bases; nucleotides not matched to a gene: 6. CDR3 length: 14 amino acids. Per the germline V gene, CDR1 is WNHNN and CDR2 is SYGVQD (reference sequence). The CDR3 coding sequence is TGCGCCAGCAGTCCCCGGACAGGGATCAATGAGCAGTTCTTC. Amino acid sequence: CASSPRTGINEQFF.

The chain joins TRBV13 to TRBJ2-7; no reliable D call. Trimming removed 3 bases from V and 5 bases from J, with 5 bases in between. Germline V lookup: CDR1 PRHDT, CDR2 FYEKMQ (reference sequence). CDR3 size: 11 residues. CDR3 nucleotides: TGTGCCAGCAGCTTGCAGGACGAGCAGTACTTC. This encodes CASSLQDEQYF.

This clone turned up a few times. The gene calls are TRBV15 and TRBJ2-7, with D possibly being TRBD1 (5 bases). CDR3 length equals 13 residues. Germline assignment: CDR1 LNHNV and CDR2 YYDKDF (reference sequence). Deletions cut 4 bases from V and 5 bases from J, with 12 bases between. The CDR3 protein is CATSTFRVDEQYF. The CDR3 bases are TGTGCCACCAGCACGTTCAGGGTAGACGAGCAGTACTTC.

V and J are TRBV7-9 and TRBJ2-5, with a weak D call TRBD2 (6 bases). From germline, CDR1 is SEHNR and CDR2 FQNEAQ (reference sequence). Trimming stripped 1 base from V and 5 bases from J, with 14 bases between. CDR3 length: 15 residues. The CDR3 DNA reads TGTGCCAGCAGCTTAGAGTCCACTAGCCGGGAGACCCAGTACTTC. Translation gives CASSLESTSRETQYF.

Concerning this clone itself: Germline is not matched at one junction end, which may reflect a read error. The chain is built from TRBV7-9 and TRBJ1-2; unclear D gene. Germline lookup yields CDR1 SEHNR and CDR2 FQNEAQ (reference sequence). The CDR3 has 12 residues. The CDR3 sequence: CSSSFNTMGYTF. The DNA of the CDR3 is TGTTCCAGCAGCTTTAACACCATGGGCTACACCTTC. Based on the CDR3 plus reference TRBV7-9 and TRBJ1-2, the full variable domain is DTGVSQNPRHKITKRGQNVTFRCDPISEHNRLYWYRQTLGQGPEFLTYFQNEAQLEKSRLLSDRFSAERPKGSFSTLEIQRTEQGDSAMYLCSSSFNTMGYTFGSGTRLTVV.

The chain uses TRBV5-6 and TRBJ2-1; the match to TRBD2 covers 9 bases. The V and J ends lost 3 bases and 2 bases, in that order; junction bases with no gene match: 6. This CDR3 contains 16 residues. Germline V gene lookup returns CDR1 SGHDT and CDR2 YYEEEE. CDR3 DNA sequence: TGTGCCAGCAGCTCCAGAAAGCGGGGGGCCTACAATGAGCAGTTCTTC. Translation: CASSSRKRGAYNEQFF.

CDR3 sequence reads: CASSQDRGAGNIQYF. CDR3 sequence (DNA): TGCGCCAGCAGCCAAGATCGGGGGGCAGGAAACATTCAGTACTTC. The chain joins TRBV4-1 to TRBJ2-4, with D maybe TRBD2 (7 bases). V was trimmed by 0 bases and J by 6 bases, leaving 12 bases between them. The CDR3 loop spans 15 amino acids. Per the germline V gene, CDR1 is MGHRA and CDR2 is YSYEKL.

V usage is TRBV4-1 and J usage is TRBJ2-7; 8 nucleotides line up with TRBD1. Germline V gene sequence: CDR1 MGHRA, CDR2 YSYEKL. The CDR3 loop spans 15 amino acids. With V trimmed by 1 base and J by 3 bases, 5 bases remained unmatched. This CDR3 reads CASSQADRGGYEQYF. DNA for the CDR3: TGCGCCAGCAGCCAAGCAGACAGGGGTGGCTACGAGCAGTACTTC.

The chain links TRBV5-1 to TRBJ2-7; a weak D match, TRBD2 (5 bases). CDR1 is SGHRS, CDR2 YFSETQ, per germline. The length of the CDR3 is 13 residues. Trimming took 0 bases from V and 3 from J, leaving 7 bases between them. The CDR3 DNA reads as TGCGCCAGCAGCTTGGAGAGGGACTACGAGCAGTACTTC. This translates into CASSLERDYEQYF.

The V call is TRBV12-5, the J call TRBJ1-1; 7 bases map to TRBD1. This CDR3 region has 12 residues. The junction had 1 base not matched to a gene; V was cut back by 5 bases and J by 4 bases. Germline V gene lookup returns CDR1 LGHNT and CDR2 FRNRAP. The CDR3: CASGAGGTEAFF. The CDR3 DNA sequence: TGTGCTAGTGGTGCAGGGGGCACTGAAGCTTTCTTT.

In its sample, this clone was seen a few times. V usage is TRBV5-1 and J usage is TRBJ2-7; TRBD1 is a possible D gene (5 bases). The germline gives CDR1 SGHRS, CDR2 YFSETQ. V lost 5 bases and J 6 bases, leaving 9 bases between the germline ends. This CDR3 comprises 11 residues. The CDR3 region has the DNA TGCGCCAGCAGGGGGCAGCGCGAGCAGTACTTC. Translation gives CASRGQREQYF.

This clone was detected only a few times. The chain couples TRBV6-6 to TRBJ2-2, with 7 bases identical to TRBD1. V shed 2 bases, J shed 8 bases, and the junction held 5 bases outside the gene matches. This CDR3 has 14 amino acids. Germline V lookup: CDR1 MNHNY, CDR2 SVGAGI (reference sequence). As DNA, the CDR3 is TGTGCCAGCAGTTACCTACAGGGGACGGGGGAGCTGTTTTTT. This gives the protein CASSYLQGTGELFF.

The V gene is TRBV10-1, the J gene TRBJ1-1; 10 positions agree with TRBD1. Germline V gene lookup returns CDR1 WNHNN and CDR2 SYGVQD (reference sequence). This CDR3 spans 15 amino acids. The V segment lost 2 bases and the J segment 6 bases; nucleotides outside the gene matches: 6. CDR3 in DNA: TGCGCCAGCAGTGAGGCGGGACAGGGGAGCGCTGAAGCTTTCTTT. It yields the protein CASSEAGQGSAEAFF.

This chain links TRBV6-6 with TRBJ1-1, with D unresolved. This CDR3 comprises 14 residues. V was trimmed by 5 bases and J by 4 bases, leaving 14 bases between them. Germline V gives CDR1 MNHNY, CDR2 SVGAGI (reference sequence). The CDR3 loop is CASSRVGQTTEAFF. In DNA form, the CDR3 reads TGTGCCAGCAGTCGAGTGGGCCAGACCACTGAAGCTTTCTTT.

This chain links TRBV19 with TRBJ1-6, with D possibly TRBD1 on 5 matching bases. CDR1 and CDR2 from the germline V gene are LNHDA and SQIVND (reference sequence). The CDR3 has 13 amino acids. The V and J ends lost 7 bases and 15 bases respectively, with 19 bases between them. CDR3 sequence: CASMGDYDKSLHF. As DNA, the CDR3 is TGTGCCAGTATGGGGGACTACGACAAGAGCCTCCACTTT.

V is TRBV5-4 and J is TRBJ2-7; 9 bases are shared with TRBD1. The CDR3 consists of 15 residues. The germline V gene has CDR1 SGHNT and CDR2 YYREEE (reference sequence). J lost 3 bases, V lost 1 base, and 5 bases had no gene match. DNA for the CDR3: TGTGCCAGCAGCTTGAGACCGGACAGGGGCTACGAGCAGTACTTC. Its translation: CASSLRPDRGYEQYF.

DNA of the CDR3: TGCGCCAGCAGCTTGAACCCGTTGGGCGCGGGGATGAAAGAGACCCAGTACTTC. This encodes CASSLNPLGAGMKETQYF. This sequence joins TRBV5-1 and TRBJ2-5; tentative D call: TRBD2 (6 bases). Germline lookup yields CDR1 SGHRS and CDR2 YFSETQ. The CDR3 runs 18 residues. The V end was cut by 1 base, the J end by 3 bases, with 22 bases between.

This chain connects TRBV7-9 to TRBJ1-1, with D hard to call. Germline V gene lookup returns CDR1 SEHNR and CDR2 FQNEAQ (reference sequence). CDR3 length equals 15 residues. With 5 bases removed from V and 2 bases from J, the gap between germline ends came to 15 bases. As DNA, the CDR3 is TGTGCCAGCAGCGGTAGTCCGAGGAGCAACACTGAAGCTTTCTTT. The encoded protein is CASSGSPRSNTEAFF.

Comments on this clone: One end of the junction does not line up with germline, which may come from a read error. Written as DNA, the CDR3 is TGTTCCAGCAGCTTAGCGCTAGGGGACAGGCCCAACTATGGCTACACCTTC. This translates into CSSSLALGDRPNYGYTF. The genes are TRBV7-9 and TRBJ1-2; 8 bases line up with TRBD1. The CDR3 consists of 17 residues. Germline CDR1 and CDR2: SEHNR and FQNEAQ (reference sequence). Complete variable domain (other parts from reference TRBV7-9 and TRBJ1-2): DTGVSQNPRHKITKRGQNVTFRCDPISEHNRLYWYRQTLGQGPEFLTYFQNEAQLEKSRLLSDRFSAERPKGSFSTLEIQRTEQGDSAMYLCSSSLALGDRPNYGYTFGSGTRLTVV.

The chain uses TRBV2 and TRBJ2-5; 9 bases line up with TRBD2. Germline values: CDR1 SNHLY, CDR2 FYNNEI. The trim removed 1 base at V and 2 bases at J, leaving 2 bases unmatched. This CDR3 comprises 15 residues. Written as DNA, the CDR3 is TGTGCCAGCAGTGAAGTTGCGGGGGGGCAAGAGACCCAGTACTTC. Translated, it gives CASSEVAGGQETQYF.

This clone has a single count. The rearrangement joins TRBV5-1 to TRBJ2-5; TRBD2 matches 11 bases. Germline values: CDR1 SGHRS, CDR2 YFSETQ. J was trimmed by 13 bases and V by 1 base; bases with no gene match: 12. The CDR3 has 15 amino acids. The CDR3 bases are TGCGCCAGCAGCTTGACACTAGCGGGGGATTCGGGGTGGTACTTC. Amino acid sequence: CASSLTLAGDSGWYF.

This clone has just one count. This chain uses TRBV10-2 with TRBJ1-1, with 9 bases identical to TRBD1. J lost 4 bases, V lost 8 bases, and 8 bases had no gene match. Germline values: CDR1 WSHSY, CDR2 SAAADI. The CDR3 totals 14 residues. CDR3 region: CASEDRGSSTEAFF. In DNA form, the CDR3 reads TGCGCCAGCGAGGACAGGGGTTCGAGCACTGAAGCTTTCTTT.